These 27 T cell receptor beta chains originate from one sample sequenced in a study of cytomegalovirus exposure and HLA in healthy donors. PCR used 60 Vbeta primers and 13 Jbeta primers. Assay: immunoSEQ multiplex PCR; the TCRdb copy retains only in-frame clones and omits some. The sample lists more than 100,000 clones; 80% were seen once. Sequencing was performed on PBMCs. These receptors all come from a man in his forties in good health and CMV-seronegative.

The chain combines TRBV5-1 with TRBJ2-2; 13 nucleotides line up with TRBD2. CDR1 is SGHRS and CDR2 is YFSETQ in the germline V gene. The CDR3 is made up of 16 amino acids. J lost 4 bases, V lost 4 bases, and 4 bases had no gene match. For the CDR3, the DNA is TGCGCCAGCAGCACCGGACTAGCGGGAGTCACCGGGGAGCTGTTTTTT. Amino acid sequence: CASSTGLAGVTGELFF.

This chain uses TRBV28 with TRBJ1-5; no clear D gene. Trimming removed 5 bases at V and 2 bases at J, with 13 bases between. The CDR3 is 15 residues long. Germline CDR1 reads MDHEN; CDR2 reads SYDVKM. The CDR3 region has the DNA TGTGCCAGCAGTCCTCCCGGGTGGGGCAATCAGCCCCAGCATTTT. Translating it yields CASSPPGWGNQPQHF.

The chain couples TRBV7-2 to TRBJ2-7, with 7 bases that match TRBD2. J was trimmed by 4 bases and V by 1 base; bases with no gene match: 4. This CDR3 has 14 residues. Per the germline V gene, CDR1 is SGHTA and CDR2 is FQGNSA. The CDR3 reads CASSLEAGLYEQYF. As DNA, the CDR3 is TGTGCCAGCAGCTTAGAAGCGGGGCTTTACGAGCAGTACTTC. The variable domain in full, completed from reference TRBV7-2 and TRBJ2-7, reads GAGVSQSPSNKVTEKGKDVELRCDPISGHTALYWYRQSLGQGLEFLIYFQGNSAPDKSGLPSDRFSAERTGGSVSTLTIQRTQQEDSAVYLCASSLEAGLYEQYFGPGTRLTVT.

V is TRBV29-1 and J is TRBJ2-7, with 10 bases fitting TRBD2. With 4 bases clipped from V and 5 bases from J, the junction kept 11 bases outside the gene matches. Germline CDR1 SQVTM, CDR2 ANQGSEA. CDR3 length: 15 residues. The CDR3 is CSVAVLAGARDEQYF. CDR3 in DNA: TGCAGCGTTGCTGTCCTAGCGGGAGCGCGTGACGAGCAGTACTTC.

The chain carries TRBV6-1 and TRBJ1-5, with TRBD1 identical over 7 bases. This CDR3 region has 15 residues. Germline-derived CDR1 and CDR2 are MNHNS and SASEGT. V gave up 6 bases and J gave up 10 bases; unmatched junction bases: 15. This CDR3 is CASRNKDRTAGPQHF. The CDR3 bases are TGTGCCAGCAGAAACAAGGACAGGACCGCAGGTCCCCAGCATTTT.

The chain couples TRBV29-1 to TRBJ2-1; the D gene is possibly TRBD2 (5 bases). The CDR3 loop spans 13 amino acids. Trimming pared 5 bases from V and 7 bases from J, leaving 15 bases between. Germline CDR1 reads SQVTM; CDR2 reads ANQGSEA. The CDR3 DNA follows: TGCAGCGTTCTGCGGAGTACGGGGAATGAGCAGTTCTTC. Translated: CSVLRSTGNEQFF.

CDR3 in amino acids: CASRRGRRTDTQYF. CDR3 bases: TGTGCCAGCAGGCGGGGGCGTCGCACAGATACGCAGTATTTT. This chain uses TRBV2 with TRBJ2-3; possible D gene TRBD2, 7 bases. Trimming removed 6 bases from V and 1 base from J, with 11 bases in between. CDR3 length: 14 amino acids. The germline V gene encodes CDR1 SNHLY and CDR2 FYNNEI.

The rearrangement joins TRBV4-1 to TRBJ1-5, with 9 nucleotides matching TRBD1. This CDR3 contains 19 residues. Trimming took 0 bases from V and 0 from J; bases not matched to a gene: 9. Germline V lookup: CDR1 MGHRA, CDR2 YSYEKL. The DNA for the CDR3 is TGCGCCAGCAGCCAAGACCCCCCGGACAGGGGATATAGCAATCAGCCCCAGCATTTT. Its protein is CASSQDPPDRGYSNQPQHF.

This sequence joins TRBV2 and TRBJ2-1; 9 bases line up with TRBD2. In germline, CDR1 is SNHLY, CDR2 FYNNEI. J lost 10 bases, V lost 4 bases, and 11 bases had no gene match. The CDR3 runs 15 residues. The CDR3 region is CASSAPARGGGEQFF. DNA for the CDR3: TGTGCCAGCAGTGCCCCCGCGCGGGGGGGCGGGGAGCAGTTCTTC.

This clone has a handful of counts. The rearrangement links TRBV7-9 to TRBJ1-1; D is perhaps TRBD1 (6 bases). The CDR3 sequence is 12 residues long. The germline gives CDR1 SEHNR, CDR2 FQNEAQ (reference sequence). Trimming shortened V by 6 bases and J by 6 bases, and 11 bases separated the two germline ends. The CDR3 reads CASRQGSAEAFF. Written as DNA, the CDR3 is TGTGCCAGCAGACAGGGTTCGGCTGAAGCTTTCTTT.

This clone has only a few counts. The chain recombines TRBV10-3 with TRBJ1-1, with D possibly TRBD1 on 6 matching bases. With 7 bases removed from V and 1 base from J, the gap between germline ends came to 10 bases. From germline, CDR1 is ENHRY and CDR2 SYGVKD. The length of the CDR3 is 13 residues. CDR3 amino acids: CAIKVQGNTEAFF. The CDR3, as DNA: TGTGCCATCAAGGTACAGGGGAACACTGAAGCTTTCTTT.

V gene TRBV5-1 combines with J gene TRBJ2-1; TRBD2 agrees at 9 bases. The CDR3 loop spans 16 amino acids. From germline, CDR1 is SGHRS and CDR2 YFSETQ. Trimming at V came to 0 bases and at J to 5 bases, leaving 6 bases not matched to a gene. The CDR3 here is CASSLVEAGGHNEQFF. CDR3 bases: TGCGCCAGCAGCTTGGTAGAGGCGGGGGGGCACAATGAGCAGTTCTTC.

The chain's CDR3 is CAISEARDTEAFF. The CDR3 bases are TGTGCCATCAGTGAGGCCAGGGACACTGAAGCTTTCTTT. V and J are TRBV10-3 and TRBJ1-1; weak D call: TRBD1 (5 bases). Looked up from germline, CDR1 is ENHRY and CDR2 is SYGVKD. Trimming took off 2 bases at V and 3 bases at J, with 7 bases between the two ends. CDR3 size: 13 residues.

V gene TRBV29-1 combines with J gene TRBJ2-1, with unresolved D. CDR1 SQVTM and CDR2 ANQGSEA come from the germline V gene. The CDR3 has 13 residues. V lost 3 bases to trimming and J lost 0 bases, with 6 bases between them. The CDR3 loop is CSVEADSYNEQFF. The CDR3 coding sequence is TGCAGCGTTGAGGCGGACTCCTACAATGAGCAGTTCTTC.

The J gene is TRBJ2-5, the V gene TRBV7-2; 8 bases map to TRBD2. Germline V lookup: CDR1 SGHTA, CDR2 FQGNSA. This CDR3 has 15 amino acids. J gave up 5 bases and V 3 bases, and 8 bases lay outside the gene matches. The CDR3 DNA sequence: TGTGCCAGCAGCTTTCTCGGGGGGGGAATGGAGACCCAGTACTTC. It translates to CASSFLGGGMETQYF.

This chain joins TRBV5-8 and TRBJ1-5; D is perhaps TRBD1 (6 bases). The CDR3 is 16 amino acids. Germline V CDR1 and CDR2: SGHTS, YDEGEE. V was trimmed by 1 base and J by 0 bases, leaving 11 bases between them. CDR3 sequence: CASSLLRGHSNQPQHF. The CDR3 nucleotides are TGTGCCAGCAGCTTGTTAAGGGGACATAGCAATCAGCCCCAGCATTTT.

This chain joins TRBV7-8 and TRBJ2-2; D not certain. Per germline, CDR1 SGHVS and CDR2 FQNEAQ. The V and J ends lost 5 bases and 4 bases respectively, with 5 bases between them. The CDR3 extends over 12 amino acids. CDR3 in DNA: TGTGCCAGCAGCCCCGTCACCGGGGAGCTGTTTTTT. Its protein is CASSPVTGELFF.

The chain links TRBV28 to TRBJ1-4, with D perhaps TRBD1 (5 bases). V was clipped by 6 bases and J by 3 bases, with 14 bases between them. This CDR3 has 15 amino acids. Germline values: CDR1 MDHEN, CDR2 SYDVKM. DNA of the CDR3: TGTGCCAGCAGGGGTGGGGCAGTGGCTAATGAAAAACTGTTTTTT. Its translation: CASRGGAVANEKLFF.

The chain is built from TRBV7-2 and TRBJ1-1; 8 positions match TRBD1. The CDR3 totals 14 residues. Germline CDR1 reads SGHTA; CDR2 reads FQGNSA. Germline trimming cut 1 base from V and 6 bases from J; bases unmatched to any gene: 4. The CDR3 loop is CASSLVTGGSEAFF. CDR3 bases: TGTGCCAGCAGCTTAGTCACAGGGGGATCTGAAGCTTTCTTT.

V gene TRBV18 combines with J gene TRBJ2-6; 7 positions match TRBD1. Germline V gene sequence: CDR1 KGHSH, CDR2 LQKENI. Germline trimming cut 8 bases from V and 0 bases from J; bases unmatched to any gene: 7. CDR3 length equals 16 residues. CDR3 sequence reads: CASQQGSHSGANVLTF. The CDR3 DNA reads TGTGCCAGCCAACAGGGGTCCCACTCTGGGGCCAACGTCCTGACTTTC.

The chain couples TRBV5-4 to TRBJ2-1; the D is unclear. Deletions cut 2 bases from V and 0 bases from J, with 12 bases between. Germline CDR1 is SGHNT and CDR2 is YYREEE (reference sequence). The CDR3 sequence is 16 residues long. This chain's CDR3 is CASSLSDISSYNEQFF. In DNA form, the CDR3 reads TGTGCCAGCAGCTTATCAGACATAAGCTCCTACAATGAGCAGTTCTTC.

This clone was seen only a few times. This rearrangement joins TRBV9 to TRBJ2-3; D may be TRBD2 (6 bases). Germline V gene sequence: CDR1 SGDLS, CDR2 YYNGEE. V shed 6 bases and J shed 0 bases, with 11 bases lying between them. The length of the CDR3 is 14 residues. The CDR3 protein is CASKSGPSTDTQYF. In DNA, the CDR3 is TGTGCCAGCAAGAGCGGGCCGAGCACAGATACGCAGTATTTT.

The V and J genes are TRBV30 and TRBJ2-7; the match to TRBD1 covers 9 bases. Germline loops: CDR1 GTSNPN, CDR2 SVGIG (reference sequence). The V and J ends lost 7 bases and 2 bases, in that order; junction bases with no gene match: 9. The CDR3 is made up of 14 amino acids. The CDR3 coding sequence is TGTGCCTCATCCCCGGGACAGGGAACCTACGAGCAGTACTTC. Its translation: CASSPGQGTYEQYF.

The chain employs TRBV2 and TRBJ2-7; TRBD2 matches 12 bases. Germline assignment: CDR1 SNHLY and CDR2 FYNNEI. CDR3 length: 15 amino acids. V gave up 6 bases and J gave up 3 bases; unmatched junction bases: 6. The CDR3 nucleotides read TGTGCCAGCAGGGACGGACTAGCGGGATACTACGAGCAGTACTTC. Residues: CASRDGLAGYYEQYF.

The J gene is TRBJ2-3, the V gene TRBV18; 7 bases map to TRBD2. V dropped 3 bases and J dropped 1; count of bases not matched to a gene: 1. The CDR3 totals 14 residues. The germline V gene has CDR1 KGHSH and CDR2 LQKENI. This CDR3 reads CASSPTSGTDTQYF. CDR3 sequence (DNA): TGTGCCAGCTCACCTACTAGCGGCACAGATACGCAGTATTTT.

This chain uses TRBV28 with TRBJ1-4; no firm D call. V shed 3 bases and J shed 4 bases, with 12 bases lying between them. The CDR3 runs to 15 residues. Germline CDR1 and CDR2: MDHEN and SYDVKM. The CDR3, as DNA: TGTGCCAGCAGTTTGGGCGGAGCGGGTAATGAAAAACTGTTTTTT. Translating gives CASSLGGAGNEKLFF. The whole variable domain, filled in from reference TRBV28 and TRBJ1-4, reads DVKVTQSSRYLVKRTGEKVFLECVQDMDHENMFWYRQDPGLGLRLIYFSYDVKMKEKGDIPEGYSVSREKKERFSLILESASTNQTSMYLCASSLGGAGNEKLFFGSGTQLSVL.

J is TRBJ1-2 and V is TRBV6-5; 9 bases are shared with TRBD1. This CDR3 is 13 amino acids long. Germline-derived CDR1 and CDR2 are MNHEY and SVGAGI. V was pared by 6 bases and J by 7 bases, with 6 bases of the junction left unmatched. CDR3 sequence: CASRRQGDGGYTF. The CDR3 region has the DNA TGTGCCAGCAGGAGACAGGGGGATGGTGGCTACACCTTC.